The clone carrying this T cell receptor beta chain occurred a few times. No antigen is known for it. The CDR3 has 17 amino acids. After removal of 3 bases from V and 4 bases from J, the junction contained 11 bases not matched to a gene. The germline V gene has CDR1 SGHDT and CDR2 YYEEEE. The sample belongs to a study of T cells in Graves' hyperthyroidism and ophthalmopathy. Broader study findings: Ophthalmopathy could be told apart from stable hyperthyroidism with a 13 V-J model. Researchers found most expanded thyroid clonotypes above 0.001 in blood as well.

Exclusion followed for patients with uncontrolled infection, other autoimmune disease, pregnancy or lactation. The diagnostic basis comprised clinical symptoms, serum thyroxine and TRAb, thyroid ultrasound and orbital computed tomography. Authors of the study amplified TCR beta CDR3 regions from RNA transcripts. TCR CDR3 regions were first amplified by RT-PCR with HTBI primers. TCRdb re-analysed the multiplex PCR reads in MiXCR, keeping a single row per CDR3 protein. The sample has about 560,000 distinct CDR3 sequences, over 15% seen once. The source material was blood. This chain uses TRBV5-6 with TRBJ2-3; TRBD1 matches 10 bases. This receptor was obtained from a woman aged 18-29 years with Graves' hyperthyroidism. For the CDR3, the DNA is TGTGCCAGCAGCTCACTTGGACAGGGGGTTTGGTCAGATACGCAGTATTTT. It yields the protein CASSSLGQGVWSDTQYF.